Following are 5 T cell receptor beta chains from one sample sequenced in a study of blood T cell repertoires in COVID-19. Sequencing used immunoSEQ multiplex PCR; TCRdb keeps in-frame clones, though not all of them. The repertoire holds about 130,000 clones, with over 75% as singletons. Sequencing used peripheral blood. The receptors were sampled from an elderly woman with acute or convalescent COVID-19.

This clone has just a few counts. This sequence joins TRBV10-3 and TRBJ1-1, with D possibly being TRBD1 (5 bases). CDR3 size: 15 residues. The V gene's germline CDR1 is ENHRY and CDR2 SYGVKD. Trimming took 0 bases from V and 0 from J, leaving 8 bases between them. CDR3 protein: CAISESQELNTEAFF. As DNA, the CDR3 is TGTGCCATCAGTGAGTCACAGGAACTGAACACTGAAGCTTTCTTT.

The rearrangement uses TRBV5-6 and TRBJ2-3, with no clear D. This CDR3 is built from 12 residues. CDR1 SGHDT and CDR2 YYEEEE come from the germline V gene. Trimming shortened V by 1 base and J by 10 bases, and 10 bases separated the two germline ends. The CDR3 protein is CASSLLTQAQYF. The CDR3 DNA reads as TGTGCCAGCAGCTTGTTGACCCAGGCGCAGTATTTT.

V gene TRBV3-1 (or the pseudogene TRBV3-2) combines with J gene TRBJ1-1; the D is unclear. V lost 4 bases, J lost 0 bases, and 18 bases lay in between. The CDR3 extends over 17 amino acids. Per germline, CDR1 LGHDT and CDR2 YNNKEL (reference sequence). The CDR3 sequence is CASSPFRTEVMNTEAFF. The CDR3 bases are TGTGCCAGCAGCCCCTTTAGGACGGAGGTTATGAACACTGAAGCTTTCTTT.

A single count supports this clone. The chain is built from TRBV6-6 and TRBJ1-5; D gene uncertain. Germline V CDR1 and CDR2: MNHNY, SVGAGI (reference sequence). Trimming took off 9 bases at V and 0 bases at J, with 9 bases between the two ends. The CDR3 consists of 13 residues. Here the CDR3 reads CASYGGSNQPQHF. The CDR3 nucleotides are TGTGCCAGTTACGGCGGTAGCAATCAGCCCCAGCATTTT.

The chain combines TRBV5-1 with TRBJ1-4, with a weak D call TRBD1 (5 bases). This CDR3 region has 14 residues. Trimming stripped 4 bases from V and 8 bases from J, with 15 bases between. The germline gives CDR1 SGHRS, CDR2 YFSETQ. CDR3 bases: TGCGCCAGCAGCGGCGGGACTCAGAGCGAAAAACTGTTTTTT. Its translation is CASSGGTQSEKLFF.